The present T cell receptor beta chain was sequenced within a study of blood T cells in healthy people across ages. Then a second PCR, running roughly 7 to 11 cycles, was carried out with a sample-barcoded 5' primer and a J-beta primer mix. Using its own MiXCR run on the 5' RACE reads, TCRdb lists one record per CDR3 protein. The sample holds roughly 1,700,000 distinct CDR3 sequences; 28% are singletons and the top ten take 6.5% to 8.5%. The V end lost 8 bases, the J end lost 5 bases, and 16 bases lay between the germline ends. Germline V lookup: CDR1 MDHEN, CDR2 SYDVKM. This CDR3 comprises 13 residues. This clonotype came up a few times.

Sequencing input: blood. This sequence was found in a woman aged 30 to 39 in good health. The gene calls are TRBV28 and TRBJ2-7; the D is unclear. CDR3 nucleotide sequence: TGTGCCAGCTCTAGGTTTACTTCGGACGAGCAGTACTTC. Translation gives CASSRFTSDEQYF.